These 10 T cell receptor beta chains came from one sample sequenced in a study of spatial heterogeneity in lung cancer (dated by TCRdb to 2018 to 2020). The method behind the library was 5' RACE. Sequencing was performed on a NextSeq 500. The public reads were quality trimmed at Q25 with fastp and then assembled into clones with MiXCR by TCRdb, keeping productive beta chains. Entries that share a CDR3 protein sequence are merged under the most common genes and DNA. The sample table holds tens of thousands of distinct CDR3 sequences, of which roughly 4.9% were seen once. The top ten hold 25% of the sample. Taken with the paper, the label for time point translates to: sample taken at primary tumor resection. The sample here was PBMCs, taken at surgery. These receptors were obtained from a female donor with early-stage non-small cell lung cancer.

The table lists this clonotype with a few counts. The V call is TRBV5-1, the J call TRBJ1-4, with D possibly TRBD1 on 6 matching bases. V was trimmed by 1 base and J by 3 bases, leaving 13 bases between them. Germline-derived CDR1 and CDR2 are SGHRS and YFSETQ. This CDR3 region has 16 residues. CDR3 DNA sequence: TGCGCCAGCAGCTTGAGGGGACACACCGCTAATGAAAAACTGTTTTTT. This gives the protein CASSLRGHTANEKLFF.

Here the CDR3 DNA reads TGTGCCAGCAGCTTAGTACTTGATACGCAGTATTTT. This encodes CASSLVLDTQYF. This chain links TRBV11-2 with TRBJ2-3; no reliable D call. Germline CDR1 SGHAT, CDR2 FQNNGV. CDR3 length equals 12 residues. V was clipped by 1 base and J by 6 bases, with 5 bases between them.

There are many counts of this clonotype. The J gene is TRBJ2-7, the V gene TRBV18; D perhaps matches TRBD2 (5 bases). The germline V and J ends were trimmed by 3 bases and 0 bases, with 9 bases remaining between them. The germline V gene encodes CDR1 KGHSH and CDR2 LQKENI. The CDR3 is made up of 14 amino acids. The chain's CDR3 is CASSPGLVSYEQYF. Written as DNA, the CDR3 is TGTGCCAGCTCACCCGGACTTGTCTCCTACGAGCAGTACTTC.

The genes are TRBV3-1 and TRBJ1-6; 7 bases line up with TRBD1. The V and J ends lost 4 bases and 6 bases, in that order; junction bases with no gene match: 6. Germline CDR1 LGHDT, CDR2 YNNKEL (reference sequence). This CDR3 is 15 amino acids long. CDR3 DNA: TGTGCCAGCAGCCGACAGGGTGAAGGTAATTCACCCCTCCACTTT. Amino acid sequence: CASSRQGEGNSPLHF.

This clonotype has only a few counts. The rearrangement joins TRBV7-9 to TRBJ2-3, with 7 bases fitting TRBD2. CDR3 length: 16 amino acids. Germline CDR1 SEHNR, CDR2 FQNEAQ (reference sequence). Unmatched junction bases numbered 4, after V lost 1 base and J lost 0 bases. The CDR3 region is CASSLDWRGSTDTQYF. The DNA for the CDR3 is TGTGCCAGCAGCTTAGATTGGCGGGGGAGCACAGATACGCAGTATTTT.

V usage is TRBV5-1 and J usage is TRBJ1-2; tentative D call: TRBD1 (5 bases). The germline V and J ends were trimmed by 1 base and 6 bases, with 13 bases remaining between them. This CDR3 is 14 amino acids long. Germline values: CDR1 SGHRS, CDR2 YFSETQ. The CDR3 bases are TGCGCCAGCAGCTTGTCCGGGGCAGTTGATGGCTACACCTTC. Protein product: CASSLSGAVDGYTF.

This clonotype was found many times. V and J are TRBV3-1 and TRBJ1-4, with D possibly TRBD1 on 6 matching bases. CDR3 length: 14 amino acids. The V gene lost 2 bases and the J gene lost 5 bases, with 9 bases spanning the gap. The germline V gene encodes CDR1 LGHDT and CDR2 YNNKEL (reference sequence). Here the CDR3 DNA reads TGTGCCAGCAGCCAACGGCAGGGGAATGAAAAACTGTTTTTT. Translation: CASSQRQGNEKLFF.

This clonotype was observed many times. The chain's CDR3 is CSAIDRGGDTQYF. The CDR3 region has the DNA TGCAGTGCTATTGACAGGGGTGGAGATACGCAGTATTTT. This chain links TRBV20-1 with TRBJ2-3; 8 positions agree with TRBD1. CDR1 and CDR2 (germline): DFQATT, SNEGSKA (reference sequence). J lost 5 bases, V lost 4 bases, and 5 bases had no gene match. The CDR3 is 13 residues long.

This clonotype has at least ten counts. V usage is TRBV5-1 and J usage is TRBJ1-1, with a possible D match to TRBD1 (6 bases). Trimming shortened V by 5 bases and J by 1 base, and 9 bases separated the two germline ends. Germline V gene sequence: CDR1 SGHRS, CDR2 YFSETQ. This CDR3 comprises 13 residues. Here the CDR3 DNA reads TGCGCCAGCAGAAAGGGGGAGAACACTGAAGCTTTCTTT. It yields the protein CASRKGENTEAFF.

J is TRBJ1-3 and V is TRBV5-5; D remains unclear. The CDR3 totals 15 residues. Germline V CDR1 and CDR2: SGHKS, YYEKEE (reference sequence). Trimming removed 2 bases at V and 0 bases at J, with 9 bases between. The CDR3 DNA sequence: TGTGCCAGCAGCTTTTACGTCAACTCTGGAAACACCATATATTTT. This codes for CASSFYVNSGNTIYF.